These 21 T cell receptor beta chains were sequenced from one sample in a study of CD4 and CD8 cells across lung adenocarcinoma regions. A single record per CDR3 protein comes from TCRdb applying MiXCR to the PCR reads. The sample lists around 25,000 distinct CDR3 sequences; over 45% were seen once. The sequencing sample was made of CD8+ T cells from the center of a lung tumor. Receptors were obtained from a male donor with lung adenocarcinoma. The CD4 and CD8 labels of this study may be unreliable.

As for this clonotype: At one of its ends the junction is not consistent with the germline gene, which may arise from a read error. V usage is TRBV6-1 and J usage is TRBJ2-2; D could derive from TRBD1 or TRBD2 (5 bases each). From germline, CDR1 is MNHNS and CDR2 SASEGT. This CDR3 has 14 residues. The CDR3 coding sequence is TGTGCCAGCAGAAGGACCGTGGGGACCGGGGAGCAGTTTTTT. Its protein is CASRRTVGTGEQFF.

This clonotype was seen ten or more times. The CDR3 DNA is TGCGCCAGCAGCCAAGAGGCACTAGCGGGAGGCGGGGATGAGCAGTTCTTC. Amino acid sequence: CASSQEALAGGGDEQFF. The chain couples TRBV4-1 to TRBJ2-1, with 12 bases fitting TRBD2. V lost 0 bases and J lost 8; bases outside the gene matches: 8. The V gene's germline CDR1 is MGHRA and CDR2 YSYEKL. This CDR3 has 17 amino acids.

This sequence joins TRBV6-1 and TRBJ2-5; D uncertain. TRBJ2-7 matches the DNA end more closely, so the J call is doubtful. CDR1 is MNHNS and CDR2 is SASEGT in the germline V gene. The CDR3 sequence is 14 residues long. In DNA, the CDR3 is TGTGCCAGCAGCGCCATAGGAGTGGGCTACGAGCAGTACTTC. Its translation: CASSAIGVGYEQYF.

The table lists this clonotype with a few counts. The V call is TRBV6-1, the J call TRBJ2-5; D perhaps matches TRBD1 (6 bases). Judging by the DNA end, TRBJ2-7 fits better; the J call may be wrong. Germline V gives CDR1 MNHNS, CDR2 SASEGT. The CDR3 is made up of 14 amino acids. This CDR3 is CATQGPSWDPEQYF. The CDR3 DNA reads as TGTGCCACCCAGGGGCCTAGCTGGGACCCCGAGCAGTACTTC.

A few counts support this clonotype. The rearrangement joins TRBV6-1 to TRBJ2-4; no firm D call. The germline V gene encodes CDR1 MNHNS and CDR2 SASEGT. Trimming cost V 9 bases and J 12 bases, with 21 bases left between them. There are 13 residues in the CDR3. CDR3 bases: TGTGCCAGGGGTTTGTGCGCCAAAGATACTCAGTACTTC. Protein: CARGLCAKDTQYF.

The chain is built from TRBV10-2 and TRBJ2-2, with D perhaps matching TRBD1 (6 bases). The CDR3 runs 14 residues. CDR1 and CDR2 from the germline V gene are WSHSY and SAAADI. The CDR3 is CAGTLAVRTETQFF. In nucleotides, the CDR3 is TGCGCGGGCACACTGGCTGTGAGGACAGAGACGCAGTTTTTT.

This chain connects TRBV6-1 to TRBJ2-1; 7 bases agree with TRBD2. The CDR3 length is 16 residues. Germline values: CDR1 MNHNS, CDR2 SASEGT. V shed 1 base, J shed 5 bases, and the junction held 8 bases outside the gene matches. This chain's CDR3 is CASSEDYRRENNEQFF. The DNA for the CDR3 is TGTGCCAGCAGTGAAGACTACCGGCGGGAGAACAATGAGCAGTTCTTC.

There are a few counts of this clonotype. This chain links TRBV10-2 with TRBJ2-3; possible D gene TRBD2, 6 bases. The J call is uncertain, as TRBJ2-7 better fits the DNA end. Germline V gives CDR1 WSHSY, CDR2 SAAADI. CDR3 length equals 14 residues. CDR3 in DNA: TGCGCCAGCACGGGGCGGGGAGCCAAAAACACGCAGTACTTC. Its protein product is CASTGRGAKNTQYF.

This clonotype is labeled as medium-sized (0.01 to 0.1%). This chain links TRBV6-1 with TRBJ1-3; 8 bases are shared with TRBD1. This CDR3 region has 14 residues. V was clipped by 6 bases and J by 4 bases; unmatched bases: 5. Germline V CDR1 and CDR2: MNHNS, SASEGT. The CDR3 here is CASSRTGSGNTIYF. The CDR3 DNA reads TGTGCCAGCAGCCGGACAGGGTCCGGAAACACCATATATTTT.

This clonotype appeared a few times. The V gene is TRBV6-1, the J gene TRBJ2-2; D may be TRBD1 (6 bases). Trimming shortened V by 5 bases and J by 2 bases, and 12 bases separated the two germline ends. This CDR3 is built from 15 residues. Germline CDR1 is MNHNS and CDR2 is SASEGT. In DNA, the CDR3 is TGTGCCAGCAGTCCCAAGGACAGAAACACCGGGGAGCTGTTTTTT. It specifies CASSPKDRNTGELFF.

About this clonotype itself: A junction end diverges from the germline sequence, so it may reflect a read error. This sequence joins TRBV6-1 and TRBJ2-3; D is unclear. CDR3 length equals 14 residues. Germline loops: CDR1 MNHNS, CDR2 SASEGT. CDR3 coding DNA: TGTGCCAGCAGTGTGGTTGTGGGGTTAGATGCGCAGTTTTTT. This gives the protein CASSVVVGLDAQFF.

This rearrangement joins TRBV6-1 to TRBJ2-1; 13 nucleotides align to TRBD2. This CDR3 comprises 15 residues. Germline V gene sequence: CDR1 MNHNS, CDR2 SASEGT. Unmatched junction bases numbered 7, after V lost 6 bases and J lost 8 bases. The CDR3 loop reads CASRGGLAGNYEQFF. The CDR3 bases are TGTGCCAGCAGGGGGGGACTAGCGGGAAACTATGAGCAGTTCTTC.

The CDR3 DNA reads as TGTGCCAGCAGCTCCCTCCCCCCCTACAATGAGCAGTTCTTC. It translates to CASSSLPPYNEQFF. The chain has TRBV7-6 and TRBJ2-1, with D hard to call. Trimming cost V 4 bases and J 2 bases, with 9 bases left between them. Germline CDR1 SGHVS, CDR2 FNYEAQ. The CDR3 is made up of 14 amino acids.

Worth noting for this clonotype: Just one base apart from a much larger clone, this may be a read error. The rearrangement links TRBV6-1 to TRBJ2-1; possible D gene TRBD2, 8 bases. Looked up from germline, CDR1 is MNHNS and CDR2 is SASEGT. V was clipped by 7 bases and J by 13 bases, with 20 bases between them. This CDR3 region has 13 residues. The CDR3 sequence is CASTNSGTETQFF. The CDR3, as DNA: TGTGCCAGCACCAATAGCGGGACAGAGACCCAGTTCTTC.

With regard to this clonotype: An end of the junction does not agree with germline; a read error may underlie this. The rearrangement joins TRBV6-1 to TRBJ2-4, with 10 bases that match TRBD1. The CDR3 runs to 16 residues. CDR1 is MNHNS, CDR2 SASEGT, per germline. CDR3 bases: TGTGCCAGCAGTGAAGCGGGGACAGGGGCCAGGAATACTCAGTATTTC. It codes for CASSEAGTGARNTQYF.

This clonotype was counted ten times or more. This chain connects TRBV6-1 to TRBJ2-1; no firm D call. The CDR3 is 12 residues long. The germline V gene has CDR1 MNHNS and CDR2 SASEGT. V lost 5 bases and J 5 bases, leaving 7 bases between the germline ends. CDR3 in amino acids: CASSKGNNEQFF. The CDR3 nucleotides are TGTGCCAGCAGTAAGGGTAACAATGAGCAGTTCTTC.

This clonotype was counted many times. This rearrangement joins TRBV7-2 to TRBJ1-2, with 8 bases aligning to TRBD1. V lost 5 bases to trimming and J lost 6 bases; unmatched junction nucleotides: 5. The germline CDR1 and CDR2 sequences are SGHTA and FQGNSA. This CDR3 has 13 residues. The CDR3 coding sequence is TGTGCCAGCAGCGGACAGGGTTCGAATGGCTACACCTTC. Translating gives CASSGQGSNGYTF.

Details on this clonotype: Compared with germline, one end of the junction differs, possibly owing to a read error. The gene calls are TRBV6-1 and TRBJ2-3, with D perhaps TRBD1 (6 bases). The CDR3 has 14 amino acids. CDR1 and CDR2 from the germline V gene are MNHNS and SASEGT. For the CDR3, the DNA is TGTGCCAGCTGGAGCGTGACAGGCACAGACACGCAGTACTTT. Encoded protein: CASWSVTGTDTQYF.

In the case of this clonotype: A much larger clone sits a single nucleotide away, making a read error possible. J is TRBJ2-1 and V is TRBV6-1; 7 nucleotides align to TRBD2. Germline V CDR1 and CDR2: MNHNS, SASEGT. This CDR3 is built from 12 residues. J gave up 13 bases and V 7 bases, and 10 bases lay outside the gene matches. The CDR3 DNA is TGTGCCAGCACCTGGGGGGGAGAGACCCAGTTCTTC. It translates to CASTWGGETQFF.

This clonotype was counted ten times or more. The chain joins TRBV6-1 to TRBJ2-1; D is possibly TRBD2 (6 bases). Germline V lookup: CDR1 MNHNS, CDR2 SASEGT. V lost 2 bases and J lost 8, with 16 bases in between. This CDR3 is 15 amino acids long. The CDR3 sequence: CASSEWGVGFDEQFF. DNA of the CDR3: TGTGCCAGCAGTGAATGGGGGGTGGGGTTTGATGAGCAGTTCTTC.

This clonotype was detected ten times or more. A single base separates this from a much larger clone, so it may be a read error. The V and J genes are TRBV6-1 and TRBJ2-1; 10 bases map to TRBD1. The J call is doubtful: the DNA matches TRBJ2-7 better. The CDR3 consists of 11 residues. Per the germline V gene, CDR1 is MNHNS and CDR2 is SASEGT. In nucleotides, the CDR3 is TGTGCCAGCAAAAGACAGGGGGCGCAGTACTTC. Translation gives CASKRQGAQYF.